This T cell receptor (beta chain) was profiled in a study of shared clonotypes between healthy human individuals. Across the whole study: The study used three CD4 naive, three CD4 memory, two CD8 naive and one CD8 memory plate per donor.

The table came from immunoSEQ multiplex PCR; TCRdb's copy has only in-frame clones and leaves some out. The sample has hundreds of thousands of clones; 90% to 97% are singletons. CD8 cells regarded as naive lacked CD45RO, were positively chosen for CCR7, and omitted terminally differentiated effector memory CD45RA+ cells. Trimming cost V 3 bases and J 5 bases, with 10 bases left between them. The CDR3 has 14 residues. Germline V gene sequence: CDR1 SEHNR, CDR2 FQNEAQ (reference sequence). V and J are TRBV7-9 and TRBJ2-2; TRBD2 might be the D (7 bases). The sample was naive CD8+ T cells sorted from blood. This TCR derives from a woman in her twenties or thirties in good health. The CDR3 spells CASSFGGRTGELFF. The CDR3 nucleotides read TGTGCCAGCAGCTTCGGGGGGCGAACCGGGGAGCTGTTTTTT.